The 5 T cell receptor beta chains below all came from one sample that was sequenced in a study of T-cell memory formation after mild COVID-19. TCRdb re-called the 5' RACE reads through MiXCR, storing one row per CDR3 protein. Found here are 210,000 or so distinct CDR3 sequences, about a sixth of them singletons; the top ten hold 2% to 3%. The specimen sequenced was PBMCs or a T cell subset sorted from them (not recorded which). The receptors were sampled from an adult woman who had mild COVID-19 (a few samples of this study predate the infection). Cell type and time point are not known.

This clonotype was seen a handful of times. The chain carries TRBV20-1 and TRBJ2-1; 8 positions agree with TRBD2. V trimming: 3 bases; J trimming: 7 bases; junction bases outside the gene matches: 2. This CDR3 has 12 residues. Germline-derived CDR1 and CDR2 are DFQATT and SNEGSKA (reference sequence). CDR3 residues: CSASRGGNEQFF. CDR3 nucleotides: TGCAGTGCTAGCCGCGGGGGGAATGAGCAGTTCTTC.

This clonotype appeared a few times. This sequence joins TRBV12-3 or TRBV12-4 and TRBJ2-4; TRBD1 aligns across 9 bases. The CDR3 spans 15 residues. The junction had 2 bases not matched to a gene; V was cut back by 2 bases and J by 3 bases. CDR3 residues: CASSLRTGVKNIQYF. DNA of the CDR3: TGTGCCAGCAGTTTAAGGACAGGGGTCAAAAACATTCAGTACTTC.

This clonotype was seen more than once but under ten times. The chain recombines TRBV3-1 with TRBJ1-1, with TRBD1 as a possible D gene (5 bases). The CDR3 is 15 residues long. The V gene lost 4 bases and the J gene lost 5 bases, with 17 bases spanning the gap. CDR1 is LGHDT and CDR2 is YNNKEL in the germline V gene (reference sequence). The CDR3: CASSRSVGVRTEAFF. The DNA of the CDR3 is TGTGCCAGCAGCCGCAGTGTGGGGGTGCGTACTGAAGCTTTCTTT.

This sequence joins TRBV4-3 and TRBJ1-2; 10 nucleotides line up with TRBD1. The CDR3 is 16 amino acids. CDR1 and CDR2 (germline): LGHNA, YSLEER. With 4 bases clipped from V and 8 bases from J, the junction kept 13 bases outside the gene matches. The DNA for the CDR3 is TGCGCCAGCAGCCTCTCGGACGGGACAGGGGATTACGGCTACACCTTC. Encoded protein: CASSLSDGTGDYGYTF.

The V gene is TRBV7-3, the J gene TRBJ2-2; the match to TRBD2 covers 10 bases. J gave up 2 bases and V 3 bases, and 3 bases lay outside the gene matches. Germline lookup yields CDR1 SGHTA and CDR2 FQGTGA. The CDR3 loop spans 16 amino acids. This chain's CDR3 is CASSFTSGKNTGELFF. CDR3 coding DNA: TGTGCCAGCAGCTTCACTAGCGGGAAAAACACCGGGGAGCTGTTTTTT.